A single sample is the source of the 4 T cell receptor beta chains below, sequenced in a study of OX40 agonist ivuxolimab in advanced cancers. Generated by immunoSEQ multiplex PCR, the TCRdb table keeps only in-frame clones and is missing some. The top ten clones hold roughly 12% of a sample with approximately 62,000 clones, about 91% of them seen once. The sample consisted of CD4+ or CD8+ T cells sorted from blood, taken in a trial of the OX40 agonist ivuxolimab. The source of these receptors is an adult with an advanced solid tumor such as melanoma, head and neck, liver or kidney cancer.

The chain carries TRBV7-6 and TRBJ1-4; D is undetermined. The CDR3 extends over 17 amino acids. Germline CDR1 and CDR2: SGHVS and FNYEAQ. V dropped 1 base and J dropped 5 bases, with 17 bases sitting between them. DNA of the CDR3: TGTGCCAGCAGCTTAGGAAACCCTGGGGTTGGGAATGAAAAACTGTTTTTT. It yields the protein CASSLGNPGVGNEKLFF.

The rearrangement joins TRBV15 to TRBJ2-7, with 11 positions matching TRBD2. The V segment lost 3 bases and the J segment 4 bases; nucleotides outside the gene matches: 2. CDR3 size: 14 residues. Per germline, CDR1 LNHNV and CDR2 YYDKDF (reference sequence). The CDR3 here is CATSRTSGDYEQYF. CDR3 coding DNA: TGTGCCACCAGCAGGACTAGCGGGGATTACGAGCAGTACTTC.

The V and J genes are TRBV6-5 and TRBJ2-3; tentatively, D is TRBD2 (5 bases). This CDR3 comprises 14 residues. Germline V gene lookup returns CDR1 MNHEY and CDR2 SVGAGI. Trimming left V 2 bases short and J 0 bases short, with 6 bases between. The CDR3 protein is CASSYGESTDTQYF. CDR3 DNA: TGTGCCAGCAGTTACGGGGAGAGCACAGATACGCAGTATTTT.

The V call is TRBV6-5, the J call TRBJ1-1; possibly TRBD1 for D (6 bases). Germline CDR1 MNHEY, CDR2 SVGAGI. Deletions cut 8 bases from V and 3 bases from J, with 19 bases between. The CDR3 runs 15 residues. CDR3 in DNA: TGTGCCAGCCGAACTGAAAGGACAGAGTACACTGAAGCTTTCTTT. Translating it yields CASRTERTEYTEAFF.